This is a list of T cell receptor beta chains from one sample in a study of T cells in Graves' hyperthyroidism and ophthalmopathy. Using its own MiXCR run on the multiplex PCR reads, TCRdb lists one record per CDR3 protein. The table lists around 480,000 distinct CDR3 sequences, around 14% of them singletons. Sequenced: blood. The receptors come from a woman between 18 and 29 years old with Graves' hyperthyroidism. The CDR3 runs from the conserved cysteine through the conserved F or W. Fields, in order: V gene, clone size, J gene, D gene, CDR3 DNA, CDR3 protein. D genes are given only for firm matches. Not all rows give a size; the values are once, few, many and, for expanded clones, a class.

TRBV6-6	many	TRBJ2-1	TRBD2	TGTGCCAGCAGTTACTCGTGGCGGGGACTAGCGCCGAGCTCCTACAATGAGCAGTTCTTC	CASSYSWRGLAPSSYNEQFF
TRBV4-1	many	TRBJ2-7	NA	TGCGCCAGCAGCCAAGAGGCCCAGCGGAGATACGAGCAGTACTTC	CASSQEAQRRYEQYF
TRBV19	few	TRBJ2-1	NA	TGTGCCAGTAGTATAGGAGGGACAAACAATGAGCAGTTCTTC	CASSIGGTNNEQFF
TRBV12-3/TRBV12-4	few	TRBJ2-1	TRBD2	TGTGCCAGCAGTTGGGCTAGCGGGATCTTTGAGCAGTTCTTC	CASSWASGIFEQFF
TRBV28	many	TRBJ2-2	TRBD2	TGTGCCAGCATCCTGGGAGGGTCCGGGGAGCTGTTTTTT	CASILGGSGELFF
TRBV7-8	few	TRBJ2-1	NA	TGTGCCAGCAGCCAGGACTTTTCGACCAACAATGAGCAGTTCTTC	CASSQDFSTNNEQFF
TRBV18	many	TRBJ2-1	NA	TGTGCCAGCTCCCCGCCCCTGCCGAGCTCCTACAATGAGCAGTTCTTC	CASSPPLPSSYNEQFF
TRBV12-3/TRBV12-4	many	TRBJ2-4	TRBD2	TGTGCCAGCAGCCCCTTAGCGGGAGCCAAAAACATTCAGTACTTC	CASSPLAGAKNIQYF
TRBV6-4	few	TRBJ2-1	NA	TGTGCCAGCAGCCTTGAACGGGGCAATGAGCAGTTCTTC	CASSLERGNEQFF
TRBV20-1	few	TRBJ1-4	TRBD1	TGCAGTGGGACAGGGGGCCTCCACGAAAAACTGTTTTTT	CSGTGGLHEKLFF
TRBV5-1	few	TRBJ2-2	TRBD1	TGCGCCAGCAGCTTGGCGGCAGGGGGCCGCCCCGGGGAGCTGTTTTTT	CASSLAAGGRPGELFF
TRBV7-9	few	TRBJ2-1	TRBD2	TGTGCCAGCAGCTTACTACTAGCGGGACCAAATGAGCAGTTCTTC	CASSLLLAGPNEQFF
TRBV7-9	few	TRBJ1-5	NA	TGTGCCAGCAGCTTAGGGACGGCCCTAAGACAGCCCCAGCATTTT	CASSLGTALRQPQHF
TRBV28	many	TRBJ1-5	TRBD1	TGTGCCAGCAGTTACCCCCTCCATTCAGACAGGGGGTATCAGCCCCAGCATTTT	CASSYPLHSDRGYQPQHF
TRBV19	few	TRBJ1-5	NA	TGTGCCAGTAGTATAGATGGGGCCCGCAATCAGCCCCAGCATTTT	CASSIDGARNQPQHF
TRBV5-1	many	TRBJ2-3	NA	TGCGCCAGCAGTACGGGGGACTCCTCAGCAGGGGATACGCAGTATTTT	CASSTGDSSAGDTQYF
TRBV3-1	many	TRBJ1-1	NA	TGTGCCAGTTCGGGGGCTCGGGTCACTGAAGCTTTCTTT	CASSGARVTEAFF
TRBV5-1	NA	TRBJ2-1	TRBD2	TGCGCCAGCAGGTTGCTGTCTAGCGGGAACTACAATGAGCAGTTCTTC	CASRLLSSGNYNEQFF
TRBV12-3/TRBV12-4	NA	TRBJ2-7	TRBD1	TGTGCCAGCAATTTCGGGACAGGGGGCAATGAGCAGTACTTC	CASNFGTGGNEQYF
TRBV4-1	NA	TRBJ2-1	NA	TGCGCCAGCAGCCAAAGGCCTCCCCCCCTGTCAGGGGAGGGTGAGCAGTTCTTC	CASSQRPPPLSGEGEQFF
TRBV11-3	many	TRBJ2-7	NA	TGTGCCAGCAGCCCGGGACTCCTCATGAACGAGCAGTACTTC	CASSPGLLMNEQYF
TRBV5-6	NA	TRBJ2-3	TRBD2	TGTGCCAGCAGCTTGGTGACTAGCGGGAGAGAGGGAACAGATACGCAGTATTTT	CASSLVTSGREGTDTQYF
TRBV29-1	NA	TRBJ2-3	NA	TGCAGCGTTGATGAGCCGACCGGGGGCACAGATACGCAGTATTTT	CSVDEPTGGTDTQYF
TRBV3-1	many	TRBJ1-3	NA	TGTGCCAGCAGCCCGTCGGTCGCCGGAAACACCATATATTTT	CASSPSVAGNTIYF
TRBV5-1	many	TRBJ1-1	NA	TGCGCCAGCAGCTTAGAAGGGGGGCGGAACACTGAAGCTTTCTTT	CASSLEGGRNTEAFF
TRBV20-1	NA	TRBJ2-3	NA	TGCAGTGCTTCGGCGGCGGTGGTTCCCACTAACGTTAGCACAGATACGCAGTATTTT	CSASAAVVPTNVSTDTQYF
TRBV12-3/TRBV12-4	many	TRBJ2-1	TRBD2	TGTGCCAGCAGTTCCCTAGCGGGGGGGAGAGAGCAGTTCTTC	CASSSLAGGREQFF
TRBV11-3	NA	TRBJ2-7	NA	TGTGCCAGCAGCCCCGCCCCGACTGGTAGGGAGCAGTACTTC	CASSPAPTGREQYF
TRBV28	many	TRBJ1-4	NA	TGTGCCAGCACCCAGAATGAAAAACTGTTTTTT	CASTQNEKLFF
TRBV11-2	many	TRBJ2-4	TRBD2	TGTGCCAGCAGCAAAGGCCTAGCGGGATTAGGCAAAAACATTCAGTACTTC	CASSKGLAGLGKNIQYF
TRBV10-2	many	TRBJ2-7	NA	TGCGCCAGCGGGTTGGGTGGGTTGAACTACGAGCAGTACTTC	CASGLGGLNYEQYF
TRBV3-1	many	TRBJ1-5	TRBD1	TGTGCCAGCAGCCTGACAGGGGAAGACAATCAGCCCCAGCATTTT	CASSLTGEDNQPQHF
TRBV6-4	few	TRBJ1-6	TRBD1	TGTGCCAGCGGTGTCACGTTCGGGACAGAGCATTTAAGTAATTCACCCCTCCACTTT	CASGVTFGTEHLSNSPLHF
TRBV27	many	TRBJ2-5	NA	TGTGCCAGCAGTCGACCCGGATTCGGGGAGACCCAGTACTTC	CASSRPGFGETQYF
TRBV7-3	many	TRBJ1-2	NA	TGTGCCAGCAGTTTCGACCAGGGACCCTATGGCTACACCTTC	CASSFDQGPYGYTF
TRBV20-1	NA	TRBJ1-1	NA	NA	CSASGGGSYNEQFFGPYTEAFF
TRBV2	many	TRBJ1-2	NA	TGTGCCAGCAGTGAACCCGCGGCGAACTATGGCTACACCTTC	CASSEPAANYGYTF
TRBV2	NA	TRBJ2-2	NA	TGTGCCAGCGGACAGTCCCTAAACACCGGGGAGCTGTTTTTT	CASGQSLNTGELFF
TRBV27	many	TRBJ2-1	TRBD2	TGTGCCGGCACTCGGGGGGGACGGTACAATGAGCAGTTCTTC	CAGTRGGRYNEQFF
TRBV24-1	many	TRBJ2-2	TRBD2	TGTGCCACCAGTGATTTGGCCCCCGGACGGGGGGTTACCGGGGAGCTGTTTTTT	CATSDLAPGRGVTGELFF
TRBV10-3	many	TRBJ2-5	NA	TGTGCCATCAGTGAGTCCGAAATTAGAGAGACCCAGTACTTC	CAISESEIRETQYF
TRBV19	few	TRBJ2-3	TRBD1	TGTGCCAGTAGTACTTCGACAGGGTTCGAAGATACGCAGTATTTT	CASSTSTGFEDTQYF
TRBV11-2	many	TRBJ2-1	TRBD2	TGTGCCAGCAGCCTTACTAGCGGAGGAAACAATGAGCAGTTCTTC	CASSLTSGGNNEQFF
TRBV5-1	few	TRBJ2-2	NA	TGCGCCAGCAGCTTAGTACAGACGAACACCGGGGAGCTGTTTTTT	CASSLVQTNTGELFF
TRBV28	many	TRBJ1-1	NA	TGTGCCAGCAGTTTAGGAAGGTTCATCGGAGCTTTCTTT	CASSLGRFIGAFF